The next 8 T cell receptor beta chains were all read from a single sample in a study of T cell repertoires in cytomegalovirus infection. These receptors have no known antigen. TCRdb reprocessed the reads via MiXCR and lists one record per CDR3 protein. The table has some 500,000 distinct CDR3 sequences, about 33% seen once. Sample: cultured PBMCs, taken from culture after CMV antigen stimulation. These receptors all come from a human donor in good health (CMV status not recorded). Some clones in this sample may be carry-over from other donors' samples.

J is TRBJ1-2 and V is TRBV27, with 12 bases matching TRBD1. The CDR3 has 15 residues. Germline assignment: CDR1 MNHEY and CDR2 SMNVEV (reference sequence). Trimming took 4 bases from V and 6 from J; bases not matched to a gene: 6. CDR3 bases: TGTGCCAGCAGTTGGGCCGGGACAGGGGGCAATGGCTACACCTTC. Its protein is CASSWAGTGGNGYTF.

The rearrangement uses TRBV6-5 and TRBJ2-1; 11 bases agree with TRBD2. The CDR3 has 16 amino acids. The V gene's germline CDR1 is MNHEY and CDR2 SVGAGI. The junction had 12 bases not matched to a gene; V was cut back by 6 bases and J by 8 bases. The CDR3 is CASRSPTSGALDEQFF. CDR3 nucleotide sequence: TGTGCCAGCAGATCCCCGACTAGCGGGGCTTTGGATGAGCAGTTCTTC.

J is TRBJ2-5 and V is TRBV14, with D unclear. Trimming took 0 bases from V and 7 from J, leaving 12 bases between them. From germline, CDR1 is SGHDN and CDR2 FVKESK. The CDR3 has 14 residues. CDR3 DNA: TGTGCCAGCAGCCAAGATCACATGTCTGGGACCCAGTACTTC. Translating it yields CASSQDHMSGTQYF.

This chain uses TRBV4-1 with TRBJ2-7; tentatively, D is TRBD2 (5 bases). The CDR3 runs to 15 residues. Germline V gene lookup returns CDR1 MGHRA and CDR2 YSYEKL. Trimming removed 1 base from V and 1 base from J, with 11 bases in between. The CDR3: CASSQVWLASYEQYF. The CDR3 bases are TGCGCCAGCAGCCAAGTCTGGCTAGCTTCCTACGAGCAGTACTTC.

This clonotype was detected many times. The chain has TRBV7-8 and TRBJ1-1; D is perhaps TRBD1 (6 bases). Per germline, CDR1 SGHVS and CDR2 FQNEAQ. There are 15 residues in the CDR3. Trimming left V 6 bases short and J 0 bases short, with 14 bases between. CDR3 coding DNA: TGTGCCAGCAGTCGCCCGGGACAATTGAACACTGAAGCTTTCTTT. Translated, it gives CASSRPGQLNTEAFF. The whole variable domain, remainder taken from reference TRBV7-8 and TRBJ1-1, is GAGVSQSPRYKVAKRGQDVALRCDPISGHVSLFWYQQALGQGPEFLTYFQNEAQLDKSGLPSDRFFAERPEGSVSTLKIQRTQQEDSAVYLCASSRPGQLNTEAFFGQGTRLTVV.

This chain uses TRBV11-3 with TRBJ2-7; D is unresolved. The CDR3 is made up of 14 amino acids. Germline CDR1 is SGHNT and CDR2 is YENEEA. V lost 5 bases, J lost 2 bases, and 13 bases lay in between. In DNA form, the CDR3 reads TGTGCCAGCAGCCTTGGTAACGGACCCTACGAGCAGTACGTC. It yields the protein CASSLGNGPYEQYV.

This clonotype turned up a few times. This chain uses TRBV19 with TRBJ1-2, with a possible D match to TRBD1 (6 bases). Germline V gene lookup returns CDR1 LNHDA and CDR2 SQIVND (reference sequence). The CDR3 has 16 amino acids. Trimming removed 7 bases at V and 5 bases at J, with 23 bases between. CDR3 region: CASMGGRYPILYGYTF. CDR3 bases: TGTGCCAGTATGGGGGGGCGTTACCCCATCCTGTATGGCTACACCTTC.

The chain joins TRBV7-2 to TRBJ2-3; 11 nucleotides line up with TRBD2. The germline V gene has CDR1 SGHTA and CDR2 FQGNSA. This CDR3 spans 16 amino acids. The V gene end was trimmed by 5 bases and the J gene end by 2 bases; junction bases not matched to a gene: 6. The CDR3 spells CASSQGTSGNTDTQYF. The CDR3 DNA is TGTGCCAGCAGCCAAGGGACTAGCGGAAACACAGATACGCAGTATTTT.